This T cell receptor (beta chain) was sequenced during a study of blood T cell repertoires in COVID-19 (TCRdb year 2020). Notes on the research overall: Samples covering the acute and convalescent phases of COVID-19 were provided by collaborators in the United States, Italy and Spain. The material from the prospective study consisted of cDNA or gDNA derived from T cells, B-cell-depleted T cells, or PBMCs. Deeply sampled blood TCRbeta repertoires from subjects exposed to, actively infected with, or recovered from COVID-19 were included in the dataset. The repertoires were released in a freely available public database meant as a resource for research on the immune response to SARS-CoV-2. The samples were drawn from the first 160 participants of the ongoing ImmuneRACE study and from more than 1,000 subjects provided by 6 global collaborators. A de-identified subject ID, COVID-19 status, age in years and sex were almost always included in the sample metadata. HLA class I and class II types, where available, came from metadata supplied by the sample provider rather than from assay-based typing. Points the paper makes about the study in general: Clinical and demographic metadata were provided uncurated, with the amount varying by source and participant.

The CDR3 covers 12 residues, taking in both the cysteine and the phenylalanine. Here the CDR3 DNA is all that survives: 36 bases in frame from base 1. According to the germline V gene, CDR1 reads MNHEY and CDR2 reads SVGAGI. At the junction V is shortened by 5 bases and J by 6 bases; bases outside the gene matches: 4. Participants in the prospective study were aged roughly 18 to 100 years, lived in 24 United States geographic areas, and enrolled through a virtual design. To assign participants to cohorts, the prospective study relied on clinical history that participants themselves reported in a screening survey and a study questionnaire. For ImmuneRACE Cohort 3, a participant was defined as recovered based on two consecutive negative NP/OP PCR tests, clearance by a healthcare professional, or resolution of symptoms. Mobile phlebotomists in the prospective study collected whole blood, serum and a nasopharyngeal or oropharyngeal swab from every participant. Additional blood draws and questionnaires over an approximately 2-month period could optionally be provided by prospective study participants. Prospective study blood samples were shipped either frozen or at room temperature before DNA extraction.

TCRbeta CDR3 regions were amplified from genomic DNA by means of the immunoSEQ Assay, a bias-controlled multiplex PCR. The study's processing was this. The number of nucleated cells in each sample was estimated by amplification of reference gene primers within the assay. Sequence reads were collapsed and filtered to measure the absolute abundance of every unique TCRbeta CDR3 rearrangement. Productive Simpson clonality was computed per sample as the square root of Simpson's diversity index over productive rearrangements. TCRdb obtained this table from immuneACCESS and retained in-frame rearrangements with V and J assigned. These tables miss some clones; where compared with another copy, unresolved V genes account for less than half of the shortfall, and the remainder is unexplained. V, J and clone size are taken as reported in that table, and D and trimming were inferred from the DNA itself. Within this sample are 300,000 or so clones, with 87% of them counted one time only. Approximately 1% of the sample is taken by the ten largest.

For this clone: Its antigen specificity is not known. No much larger clonotype is one base removed from it; base qualities were not supplied.

The sample taken for sequencing was PBMCs or T cells enriched from blood (not recorded which). This TCR derives from a woman under 40 who had recovered from COVID-19. Recombination linked TRBV6-5 to TRBJ2-7; 7 central bases correspond to TRBD1. The bases are TGTGCCAGCAGTCAAACAGGGGTCGAGCAGTACTTC. Its translation reads: CASSQTGVEQYF.